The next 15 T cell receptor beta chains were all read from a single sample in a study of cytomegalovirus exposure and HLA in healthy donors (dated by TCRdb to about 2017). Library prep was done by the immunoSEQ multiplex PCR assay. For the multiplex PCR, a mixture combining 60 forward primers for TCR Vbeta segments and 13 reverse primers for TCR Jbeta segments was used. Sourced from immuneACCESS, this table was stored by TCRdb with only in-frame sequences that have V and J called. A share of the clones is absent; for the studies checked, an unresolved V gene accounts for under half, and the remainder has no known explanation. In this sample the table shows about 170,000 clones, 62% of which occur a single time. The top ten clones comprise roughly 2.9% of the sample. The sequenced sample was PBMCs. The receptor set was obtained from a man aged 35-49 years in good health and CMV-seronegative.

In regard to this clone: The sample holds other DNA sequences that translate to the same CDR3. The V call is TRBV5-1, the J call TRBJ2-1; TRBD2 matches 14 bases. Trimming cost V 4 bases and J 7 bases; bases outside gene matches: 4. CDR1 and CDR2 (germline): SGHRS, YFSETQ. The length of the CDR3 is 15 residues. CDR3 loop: CASSPGTSGSNEQFF. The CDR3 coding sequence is TGCGCCAGCAGCCCCGGGACTAGCGGGAGTAATGAGCAGTTCTTC.

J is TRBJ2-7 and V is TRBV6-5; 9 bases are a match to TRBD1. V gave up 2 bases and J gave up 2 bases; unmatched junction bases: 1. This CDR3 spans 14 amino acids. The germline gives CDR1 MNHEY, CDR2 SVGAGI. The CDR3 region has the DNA TGTGCCAGCAGTTACGGGACAGGGACCTACGAGCAGTACTTC. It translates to CASSYGTGTYEQYF.

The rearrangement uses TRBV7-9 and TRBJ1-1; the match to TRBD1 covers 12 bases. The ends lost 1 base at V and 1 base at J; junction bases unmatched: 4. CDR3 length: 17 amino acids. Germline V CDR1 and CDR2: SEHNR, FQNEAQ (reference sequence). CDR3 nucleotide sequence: TGTGCCAGCAGCTTAGTGGGACAGGGGGCCGCGAACACTGAAGCTTTCTTT. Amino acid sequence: CASSLVGQGAANTEAFF.

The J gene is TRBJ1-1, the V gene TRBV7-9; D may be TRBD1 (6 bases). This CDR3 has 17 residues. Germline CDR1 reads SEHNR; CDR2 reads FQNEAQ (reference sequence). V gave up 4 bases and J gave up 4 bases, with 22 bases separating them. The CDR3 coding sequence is TGTGCCAGCAGCTCCCCCCGGGACATCTTAAACGGCACTGAAGCTTTCTTT. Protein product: CASSSPRDILNGTEAFF.

The CDR3 nucleotides read TGCGCCAGCAGCCAACAGGGATTTGGGAACTATGGCTACACCTTC. Amino acids: CASSQQGFGNYGYTF. The V call is TRBV4-3, the J call TRBJ1-2; D is possibly TRBD1 (5 bases). Germline CDR1 and CDR2: LGHNA and YSLEER. V was shortened by 2 bases and J by 2 bases, with 12 bases between the two germline ends. This CDR3 is built from 15 residues.

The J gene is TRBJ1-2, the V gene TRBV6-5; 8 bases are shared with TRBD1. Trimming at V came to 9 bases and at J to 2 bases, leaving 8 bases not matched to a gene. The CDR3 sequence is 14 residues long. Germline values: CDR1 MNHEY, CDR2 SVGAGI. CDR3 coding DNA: TGTGCCAGTTCGGAGCAGGGGGCAAACTATGGCTACACCTTC. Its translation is CASSEQGANYGYTF.

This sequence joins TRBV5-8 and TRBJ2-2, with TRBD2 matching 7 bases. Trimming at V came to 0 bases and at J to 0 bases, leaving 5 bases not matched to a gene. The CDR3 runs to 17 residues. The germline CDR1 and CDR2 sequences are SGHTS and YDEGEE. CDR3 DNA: TGTGCCAGCAGCTTGGTTTGGGAGGGCACGAACACCGGGGAGCTGTTTTTT. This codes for CASSLVWEGTNTGELFF.

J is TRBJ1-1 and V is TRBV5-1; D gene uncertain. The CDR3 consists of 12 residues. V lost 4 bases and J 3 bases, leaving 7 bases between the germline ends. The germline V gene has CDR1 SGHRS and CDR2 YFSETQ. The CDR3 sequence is CASSRYDTEAFF. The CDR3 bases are TGCGCCAGCAGCCGCTATGACACTGAAGCTTTCTTT.

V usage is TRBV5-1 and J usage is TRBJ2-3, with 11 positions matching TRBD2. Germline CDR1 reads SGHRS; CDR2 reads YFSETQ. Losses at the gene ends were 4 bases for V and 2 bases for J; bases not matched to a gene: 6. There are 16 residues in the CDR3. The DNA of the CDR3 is TGCGCCAGCAGCCCTAGGACTAGCGGGCTCACAGATACGCAGTATTTT. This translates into CASSPRTSGLTDTQYF.

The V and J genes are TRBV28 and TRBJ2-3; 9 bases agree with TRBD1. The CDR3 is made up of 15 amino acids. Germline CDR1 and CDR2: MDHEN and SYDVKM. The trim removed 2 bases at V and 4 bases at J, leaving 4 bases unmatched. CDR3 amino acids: CASSLRQGESDTQYF. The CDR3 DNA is TGTGCCAGCAGTTTAAGACAGGGGGAGTCAGATACGCAGTATTTT.

The CDR3 sequence: CASSFEQGRGQYF. The CDR3 DNA is TGCGCCAGCAGCTTCGAACAGGGGCGAGGGCAGTACTTC. This rearrangement joins TRBV4-1 to TRBJ2-7; 7 bases map to TRBD1. Germline CDR1 MGHRA, CDR2 YSYEKL. The ends lost 5 bases at V and 9 bases at J; junction bases unmatched: 10. CDR3 length equals 13 residues.

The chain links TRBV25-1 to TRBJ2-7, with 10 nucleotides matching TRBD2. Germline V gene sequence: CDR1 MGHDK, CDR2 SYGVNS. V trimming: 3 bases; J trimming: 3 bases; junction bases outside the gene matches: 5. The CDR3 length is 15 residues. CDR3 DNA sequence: TGTGCCAGCAGTGACGCCCGGACTAGCGGCTACGAGCAGTACTTC. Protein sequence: CASSDARTSGYEQYF.

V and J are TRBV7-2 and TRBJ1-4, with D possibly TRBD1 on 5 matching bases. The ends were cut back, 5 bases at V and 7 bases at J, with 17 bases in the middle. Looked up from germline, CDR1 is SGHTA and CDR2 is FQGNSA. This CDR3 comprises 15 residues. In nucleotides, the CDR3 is TGTGCCAGCAGCCGGGGGGGATCCCATTCTGAAAAACTGTTTTTT. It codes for CASSRGGSHSEKLFF.

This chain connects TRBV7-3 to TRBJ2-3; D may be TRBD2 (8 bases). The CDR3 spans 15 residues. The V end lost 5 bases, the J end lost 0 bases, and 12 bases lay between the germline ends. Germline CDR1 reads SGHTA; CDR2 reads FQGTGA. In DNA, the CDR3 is TGTGCCAGCAGCCGGGAGGGGGCGAGCACAGATACGCAGTATTTT. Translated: CASSREGASTDTQYF.

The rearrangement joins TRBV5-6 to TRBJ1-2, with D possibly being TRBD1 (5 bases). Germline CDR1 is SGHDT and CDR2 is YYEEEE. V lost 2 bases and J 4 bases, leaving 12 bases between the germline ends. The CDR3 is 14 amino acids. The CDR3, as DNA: TGTGCCAGCAGCTTCTTCAGGGAAGGCTATGGCTACACCTTC. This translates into CASSFFREGYGYTF.